This is a list of T cell receptor beta chains from one sample in a study of CD8 T cells in Susac syndrome. TCRdb re-derived calls from the immunoSEQ multiplex PCR reads in MiXCR, one entry per CDR3 protein. This sample has some 180,000 distinct CDR3 sequences, with approximately 94% found just once. Sequenced material: CD4+ T cells from PBMCs. The receptors stem from a human donor in good health. Each CDR3 is given without its conserved first and last residue.

V: TRBV7-2; J: TRBJ2-7; CDR3: ASSLDPGGAVSEQY
V: TRBV28; J: TRBJ2-3; CDR3: ASSGTGRDTHTQY
V: TRBV28; J: TRBJ2-1; CDR3: ASSLSRGSYNEQF
V: TRBV7-2; J: TRBJ2-7; CDR3: ASSLALGYEQY
V: TRBV29-1; J: TRBJ1-4; CDR3: SVEVMGGTNEKLF
V: TRBV6-5; J: TRBJ1-1; CDR3: ASSYSPRGRTEAF
V: TRBV12-3/TRBV12-4; J: TRBJ2-2; CDR3: ASRGTANTGELF
V: TRBV5-4; J: TRBJ2-5; CDR3: ASSPDGLGTQY
V: TRBV14; J: TRBJ1-1; CDR3: ASSPLDRGGMNTEAF
V: TRBV29-1; J: TRBJ1-1; CDR3: SVVTGPMNTEAF
V: TRBV30; J: TRBJ1-1; CDR3: AWSVGTLNTEAF
V: TRBV30; J: TRBJ1-3; CDR3: AWTQGFGNTIY
V: TRBV29-1; J: TRBJ2-2; CDR3: SVGSGVNTGELF
V: TRBV11-1; J: TRBJ2-1; CDR3: ASSSYPNQGLHYNEQF
V: TRBV9; J: TRBJ2-7; CDR3: ASSIAGTGTEQY
V: TRBV7-2; J: TRBJ1-1; CDR3: ASSPTFTEAF
V: TRBV7-2; J: TRBJ2-2; CDR3: ASSRRAIEGRSTGELF
V: TRBV23-1; J: TRBJ1-1; CDR3: ATRDSEAF
V: TRBV30; J: TRBJ1-1; CDR3: ARGGMNTEAF
V: TRBV20-1; J: TRBJ2-1; CDR3: SARDDSGGDEQF
V: TRBV29-1; J: TRBJ2-7; CDR3: SVEGGSPHEQY
V: TRBV20-1; J: TRBJ1-6; CDR3: SARALTSNSPLH
V: TRBV9; J: TRBJ1-1; CDR3: ASSSGQGTEAF
V: TRBV7-9; J: TRBJ1-2; CDR3: ASSETGGFGYT
V: TRBV7-8; J: TRBJ2-6; CDR3: ASSLTAGSGANVLT
V: TRBV20-1; J: TRBJ2-1; CDR3: SAWGRGNEQF
V: TRBV29-1; J: TRBJ2-2; CDR3: SVDLGSTTGELF
V: TRBV28; J: TRBJ2-5; CDR3: ASRLSETQY
V: TRBV30; J: TRBJ2-3; CDR3: AWSVGLLTDTQY
V: TRBV20-1; J: TRBJ2-5; CDR3: SARAIAGGTQY
V: TRBV29-1; J: TRBJ2-7; CDR3: SVSDRAAYEQY
V: TRBV7-9; J: TRBJ1-1; CDR3: ASSLGVTGGRTEAF
V: TRBV20-1; J: TRBJ2-3; CDR3: SAGTYGDTQY
V: TRBV6-5; J: TRBJ2-7; CDR3: ASSYSSATSSYEQY
V: TRBV9; J: TRBJ2-7; CDR3: ASSASPGGTSYEQY
V: TRBV7-9; J: TRBJ2-3; CDR3: ASSFDRGGGTDTQY
V: TRBV9; J: TRBJ2-1; CDR3: ASSPHRGANEQF
V: TRBV25-1; J: TRBJ2-4; CDR3: ASSPWGAKNIQY
V: TRBV7-2; J: TRBJ2-7; CDR3: ASSLERLAPRGEQY
V: TRBV9; J: TRBJ2-6; CDR3: ASSRQTGGANVLT
V: TRBV14; J: TRBJ2-1; CDR3: ASSHATSVNEQF
V: TRBV29-1; J: TRBJ1-1; CDR3: SVEWGVRQGAYTEAF